One T cell receptor beta chain is described in this entry. The source of the sample is a study of blood T cell repertoires in COVID-19. At the level of the study: Sources were T cells, B-cell-depleted T cells, or PBMCs; the material itself was cDNA or gDNA.

V dropped 5 bases and J dropped 6; count of bases not matched to a gene: 11. The CDR3 contains 15 residues. From germline, CDR1 is SEHNR and CDR2 FQNEAQ (reference sequence). Authors' processing steps: Nucleated cell counts were estimated from reference gene primer amplification. The table came from immunoSEQ multiplex PCR; TCRdb's copy has only in-frame clones and leaves some out. V, J and clone size reflect that table, while D and trimming were determined from the DNA. The repertoire has around 400,000 clones, around 87% of them found once; the top ten carry 2.3%. The Seattle patients, enrolled during active infection, were followed longitudinally.

Sequencing was performed on peripheral blood. This sequence joins TRBV7-9 and TRBJ2-7; 9 nucleotides line up with TRBD1. This sequence was found in a woman aged 60 to 75 with COVID-19, enrolled during active disease. The CDR3 region is CASSPTGTGLSEQYF. The CDR3 DNA reads as TGTGCCAGCAGCCCGACCGGGACAGGGCTTTCCGAGCAGTACTTC.